Following are 24 T cell receptor beta chains from one sample sequenced in a study of blood T cell repertoires in COVID-19 (TCRdb year 2020). The method was the immunoSEQ multiplex PCR assay. Sourced from immuneACCESS, this table was stored by TCRdb with only in-frame sequences that have V and J called. A share of the clones is absent; for the studies checked, an unresolved V gene accounts for under half, and the remainder has no known explanation. Recorded for this sample are about 250,000 clones; more than 75% of them occurred a single time. The ten largest account for roughly 1.7% of the sample. The specimen was PBMCs or T cells enriched from blood (not recorded which). The source of these receptors is a woman in her 50s who had recovered from COVID-19.

J is TRBJ2-3 and V is TRBV27, with 7 positions matching TRBD2. Germline V CDR1 and CDR2: MNHEY, SMNVEV (reference sequence). Trimming cost V 5 bases and J 5 bases; bases outside gene matches: 25. The CDR3 extends over 20 amino acids. Written as DNA, the CDR3 is TGTGCCAGCAGTCGACACCATATTACTAGCGTGGGGAGAGGTATAGATACGCAGTATTTT. As protein: CASSRHHITSVGRGIDTQYF.

This clone has just a few counts. V gene TRBV6-6 combines with J gene TRBJ2-7; TRBD2 matches 10 bases. The CDR3 runs to 14 residues. V gave up 7 bases and J gave up 6 bases; unmatched junction bases: 9. CDR1 is MNHNY and CDR2 is SVGAGI in the germline V gene (reference sequence). The CDR3 DNA is TGTGCCAGCACCCACTCACTAGCGGGGTTCGAGCAGTACTTC. This encodes CASTHSLAGFEQYF.

The chain employs TRBV19 and TRBJ2-7, with 11 bases that match TRBD2. The CDR3 contains 21 residues. Unmatched junction bases numbered 20, after V lost 0 bases and J lost 4 bases. Germline CDR1 LNHDA, CDR2 SQIVND (reference sequence). CDR3 DNA: TGTGCCAGTAGTATAGACGGCCCTGGGTTGCTTACTAGCGGGAGAAGTTACGAGCAGTACTTC. Amino acids: CASSIDGPGLLTSGRSYEQYF. Supplemented by reference TRBV19 and TRBJ2-7, the full variable domain reads DGGITQSPKYLFRKEGQNVTLSCEQNLNHDAMYWYRQDPGQGLRLIYYSQIVNDFQKGDIAEGYSVSREKKESFPLTVTSAQKNPTAFYLCASSIDGPGLLTSGRSYEQYFGPGTRLTVT.

In this sample, this clone turned up a few times. V usage is TRBV11-2 and J usage is TRBJ1-5; possible D gene TRBD1, 5 bases. The CDR3 is 13 amino acids. From germline, CDR1 is SGHAT and CDR2 FQNNGV. V lost 5 bases to trimming and J lost 4 bases, with 9 bases between them. The CDR3 region is CASSPGGNQPQHF. The CDR3 coding sequence is TGTGCCAGCAGCCCCGGGGGAAATCAGCCCCAGCATTTT.

The J gene is TRBJ1-4, the V gene TRBV28; 8 bases map to TRBD1. The germline V gene has CDR1 MDHEN and CDR2 SYDVKM. This CDR3 is built from 15 residues. J lost 3 bases, V lost 6 bases, and 6 bases had no gene match. The CDR3 DNA sequence: TGTGCCAGCAGCCAGGGGGCTAAAGCTAATGAAAAACTGTTTTTT. It yields the protein CASSQGAKANEKLFF. Together with reference TRBV28 and TRBJ1-4, the CDR3 gives the full variable domain: DVKVTQSSRYLVKRTGEKVFLECVQDMDHENMFWYRQDPGLGLRLIYFSYDVKMKEKGDIPEGYSVSREKKERFSLILESASTNQTSMYLCASSQGAKANEKLFFGSGTQLSVL.

This rearrangement joins TRBV15 to TRBJ1-6, with D unclear. V lost 0 bases to trimming and J lost 10 bases, with 16 bases between them. The CDR3 totals 16 residues. The germline V gene has CDR1 LNHNV and CDR2 YYDKDF (reference sequence). CDR3 region: CATSREQRVSLSPLHF. Written as DNA, the CDR3 is TGTGCCACCAGCAGAGAACAGAGGGTCTCCTTATCACCCCTCCACTTT.

The V gene is TRBV5-1, the J gene TRBJ1-1; 9 nucleotides align to TRBD1. V shed 6 bases, J shed 6 bases, and the junction held 9 bases outside the gene matches. CDR3 size: 14 residues. CDR1 and CDR2 from the germline V gene are SGHRS and YFSETQ. CDR3 sequence (DNA): TGCGCCAGCAACCCCTTACAGGGGGCCTCTGAAGCTTTCTTT. Translation: CASNPLQGASEAFF.

V is TRBV27 and J is TRBJ1-3, with D perhaps TRBD1 (5 bases). The V and J ends lost 8 bases and 0 bases respectively, with 14 bases between them. Looked up from germline, CDR1 is MNHEY and CDR2 is SMNVEV (reference sequence). The CDR3 is made up of 15 amino acids. This chain's CDR3 is CASPGGRCSGNTIYF. CDR3 bases: TGTGCCAGCCCGGGGGGACGGTGCTCTGGAAACACCATATATTTT.

This clone was recorded once. The J gene is TRBJ2-7, the V gene TRBV18; D ambiguous. The V end was cut by 3 bases, the J end by 2 bases, with 8 bases between. CDR1 is KGHSH, CDR2 LQKENI, per germline. The CDR3 totals 13 residues. The CDR3 spells CASSPVRTYEQYF. CDR3 bases: TGTGCCAGCTCACCCGTGAGAACCTACGAGCAGTACTTC.

Only one count was recorded for this clone. The rearrangement links TRBV2 to TRBJ1-1; TRBD1 matches 7 bases. CDR1 SNHLY and CDR2 FYNNEI come from the germline V gene. V was pared by 10 bases and J by 4 bases, with 9 bases of the junction left unmatched. This CDR3 has 13 residues. CDR3 coding DNA: TGTGCCACCCAAGGACAGGCACCCACTGAAGCTTTCTTT. This encodes CATQGQAPTEAFF.

The chain uses TRBV5-5 and TRBJ1-2, with TRBD1 matching 8 bases. The germline gives CDR1 SGHKS, CDR2 YYEKEE (reference sequence). With V trimmed by 3 bases and J by 7 bases, 14 bases remained unmatched. This CDR3 has 16 residues. Here the CDR3 reads CASSSDDRGSFSGYTF. As DNA, the CDR3 is TGTGCCAGCAGCTCCGATGACAGGGGCAGTTTCTCTGGCTACACCTTC.

The CDR3 spells CASSLSGASTDTQYF. The DNA for the CDR3 is TGTGCCAGCAGCTTAAGCGGGGCATCCACAGATACGCAGTATTTT. The V and J genes are TRBV11-2 and TRBJ2-3, with 7 bases matching TRBD2. V trimming: 2 bases; J trimming: 2 bases; junction bases outside the gene matches: 4. CDR1 and CDR2 (germline): SGHAT, FQNNGV. The CDR3 consists of 15 residues. Using reference TRBV11-2 and TRBJ2-3 for the parts outside the CDR3, the full variable domain is EAGVAQSPRYKIIEKRQSVAFWCNPISGHATLYWYQQILGQGPKLLIQFQNNGVVDDSQLPKDRFSAERLKGVDSTLKIQPAKLEDSAVYLCASSLSGASTDTQYFGPGTRLTVL.

This clone was recorded at least ten times. This rearrangement joins TRBV12-3 or TRBV12-4 to TRBJ1-2, with D unresolved. V dropped 3 bases and J dropped 7 bases, with 9 bases sitting between them. CDR3 size: 12 residues. The CDR3 here is CASSFGSAGYTF. The DNA for the CDR3 is TGTGCCAGCAGTTTCGGCAGCGCTGGCTACACCTTC.

This clone was detected once. One end of the junction fails to match germline, which may point to a read error. This chain uses TRBV7-7 with TRBJ2-6; D is perhaps TRBD1 (5 bases). Germline loops: CDR1 SSHAT, CDR2 FNYEAQ (reference sequence). CDR3 length equals 16 residues. DNA of the CDR3: TGTGCTAGCAGCTTAAGCGACAGTTCTGGGGCCAACGTCCTGACTTTC. This translates into CASSLSDSSGANVLTF.

The CDR3 nucleotides are TGCGCCAGCCTGGGGACAGGGAACACTGAAGCTTTCTTT. Protein sequence: CASLGTGNTEAFF. The rearrangement joins TRBV5-1 to TRBJ1-1; 8 bases align to TRBD1. Germline CDR1 is SGHRS and CDR2 is YFSETQ. The CDR3 is made up of 13 amino acids. V shed 7 bases and J 1 base; nucleotides not matched to a gene: 3.

V gene TRBV7-8 combines with J gene TRBJ2-7; TRBD2 matches 12 bases. Germline-derived CDR1 and CDR2 are SGHVS and FQNEAQ. V shed 5 bases and J 0 bases; nucleotides not matched to a gene: 14. The CDR3 spans 19 residues. CDR3: CASSQPTSGSLANSYEQYF. DNA of the CDR3: TGTGCCAGCAGCCAGCCGACTAGCGGGAGCCTGGCCAACTCCTACGAGCAGTACTTC.

V is TRBV18 and J is TRBJ2-2, with 14 bases identical to TRBD2. With V trimmed by 3 bases and J by 1 base, 4 bases remained unmatched. The CDR3 covers 18 residues. From germline, CDR1 is KGHSH and CDR2 LQKENI. The CDR3 region is CASSPKGLAGVNTGELFF. DNA for the CDR3: TGTGCCAGCTCACCTAAGGGACTAGCGGGAGTGAACACCGGGGAGCTGTTTTTT.

This chain uses TRBV30 with TRBJ1-2; unclear D gene. This CDR3 region has 13 residues. CDR1 and CDR2 from the germline V gene are GTSNPN and SVGIG (reference sequence). The V gene lost 5 bases and the J gene lost 8 bases, with 18 bases spanning the gap. This CDR3 is CAWGGRLEEGYTF. The DNA for the CDR3 is TGTGCCTGGGGAGGACGTCTCGAGGAAGGCTACACCTTC.

In nucleotides, the CDR3 is TGTGCCAGCTCACCCAACAGGGGCCGGGACCAAGAAGCTTTCTTT. This sequence encodes CASSPNRGRDQEAFF. The genes are TRBV18 and TRBJ1-1; 7 bases are a match to TRBD1. From germline, CDR1 is KGHSH and CDR2 LQKENI. V was clipped by 3 bases and J by 8 bases; unmatched bases: 12. The CDR3 is 15 residues long.

V usage is TRBV5-1 and J usage is TRBJ1-4; D gene uncertain. Germline V lookup: CDR1 SGHRS, CDR2 YFSETQ. V dropped 2 bases and J dropped 7 bases, with 9 bases sitting between them. This CDR3 comprises 13 residues. In DNA, the CDR3 is TGCGCCAGCAGCTTTGGCGGCGGTGAAAAACTGTTTTTT. Protein product: CASSFGGGEKLFF.

The rearrangement links TRBV4-1 to TRBJ2-3; TRBD1 aligns across 7 bases. V was pared by 0 bases and J by 6 bases, with 9 bases of the junction left unmatched. Germline lookup yields CDR1 MGHRA and CDR2 YSYEKL. CDR3 length: 16 residues. CDR3 bases: TGCGCCAGCAGCCAAGAGGGACAGAGGTCTGGGGATACGCAGTATTTT. It yields the protein CASSQEGQRSGDTQYF.

A single count supports this clone. The V and J genes are TRBV28 and TRBJ1-1, with TRBD1 matching over 10 bases. Looked up from germline, CDR1 is MDHEN and CDR2 is SYDVKM. The V segment lost 3 bases and the J segment 5 bases; nucleotides outside the gene matches: 6. The CDR3 extends over 15 amino acids. The CDR3 DNA reads TGTGCCAGCAGTTTGACAGGGGGCGGATGGACTGAAGCTTTCTTT. Protein: CASSLTGGGWTEAFF.

The genes are TRBV9 and TRBJ2-3; 9 bases agree with TRBD1. This CDR3 spans 17 amino acids. Germline CDR1 reads SGDLS; CDR2 reads YYNGEE. The V segment lost 1 base and the J segment 8 bases; nucleotides outside the gene matches: 14. CDR3 region: CASSVLGTGTLPRTQYF. The CDR3 region has the DNA TGTGCCAGCAGCGTACTTGGGACAGGGACTTTGCCCCGTACGCAGTATTTT.

V and J are TRBV5-1 and TRBJ1-3; D gene uncertain. Germline V gene data show CDR1 as SGHRS and CDR2 as YFSETQ. The CDR3 loop spans 16 amino acids. Trimming left V 0 bases short and J 0 bases short, with 10 bases between. The CDR3: CASSLGHPGSGNTIYF. For the CDR3, the DNA is TGCGCCAGCAGCTTGGGTCACCCAGGCTCTGGAAACACCATATATTTT.